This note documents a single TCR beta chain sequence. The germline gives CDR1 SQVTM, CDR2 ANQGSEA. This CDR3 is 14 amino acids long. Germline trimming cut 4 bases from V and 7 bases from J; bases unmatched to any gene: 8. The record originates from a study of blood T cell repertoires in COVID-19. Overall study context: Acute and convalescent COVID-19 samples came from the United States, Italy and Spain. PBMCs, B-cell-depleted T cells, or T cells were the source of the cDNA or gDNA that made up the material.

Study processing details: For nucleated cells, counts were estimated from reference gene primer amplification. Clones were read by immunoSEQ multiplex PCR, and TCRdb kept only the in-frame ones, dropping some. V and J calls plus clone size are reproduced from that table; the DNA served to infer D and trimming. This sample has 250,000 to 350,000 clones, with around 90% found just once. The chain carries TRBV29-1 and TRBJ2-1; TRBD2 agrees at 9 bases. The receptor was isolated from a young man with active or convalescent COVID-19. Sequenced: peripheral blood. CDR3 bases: TGCAGCGTTGGTCGTAGCGGGGGCCGTAATGAGCAGTTCTTC. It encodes CSVGRSGGRNEQFF.